The 19 T cell receptor beta chains reported below all come from one sample, sequenced in a study of response to subunit inactivated influenza vaccine. One entry per CDR3 protein results from TCRdb running MiXCR on the RT-PCR reads. The table has just under 550,000 distinct CDR3 sequences, under 30% seen once. The data were also submitted as part of a second study, on T cells expressing NK-cell markers. As reported in that work: It was by 5'RACE template switching with UMIs that TCR beta cDNA was made.

Sequences were derived from CD4+ T cells sorted from PBMCs, sampled about 13 days after vaccination. The receptors were sampled from a man aged 45 to 65 who received an inactivated influenza vaccine.

This chain joins TRBV5-1 and TRBJ2-2; D ambiguous. This CDR3 has 15 amino acids. Germline V lookup: CDR1 SGHRS, CDR2 YFSETQ. V dropped 2 bases and J dropped 0 bases, with 8 bases sitting between them. CDR3: CASSFGQANTGELFF. The CDR3 nucleotides read TGCGCCAGCAGCTTTGGGCAGGCGAACACCGGGGAGCTGTTTTTT. The variable domain in full, with the rest retrieved from reference TRBV5-1 and TRBJ2-2, is KAGVTQTPRYLIKTRGQQVTLSCSPISGHRSVSWYQQTPGQGLQFLFEYFSETQRNKGNFPGRFSGRQFSNSRSEMNVSTLELGDSALYLCASSFGQANTGELFFGEGSRLTVL.

This clonotype came up a few times. The rearrangement links TRBV4-3 to TRBJ2-5, with a weak D call TRBD2 (6 bases). V lost 0 bases, J lost 7 bases, and 12 bases lay in between. CDR1 is LGHNA and CDR2 is YSLEER in the germline V gene. The CDR3 length is 14 residues. The CDR3 DNA is TGCGCCAGCAGCCAAGACGGCGGGAAGGGGACCCAGTACTTC. Protein sequence: CASSQDGGKGTQYF.

The chain uses TRBV6-2 or TRBV6-3 and TRBJ2-1; 8 positions agree with TRBD2. CDR3 length equals 15 residues. Germline CDR1 is MNHEY and CDR2 is SVGEGT. The ends lost 5 bases at V and 4 bases at J; junction bases unmatched: 7. Written as DNA, the CDR3 is TGTGCCAGCAGTCCGTTCGGCGGGAGGTACAATGAGCAGTTCTTC. Translation: CASSPFGGRYNEQFF.

The chain has TRBV20-1 and TRBJ2-3; D is uncertain. Germline CDR1 DFQATT, CDR2 SNEGSKA (reference sequence). Trimming took 6 bases from V and 5 from J, leaving 15 bases between them. This CDR3 region has 13 residues. This CDR3 reads CSAIGPIRDTQYF. CDR3 coding DNA: TGCAGTGCGATAGGGCCCATCCGAGATACGCAGTATTTT.

The chain employs TRBV7-3 and TRBJ2-2, with D perhaps matching TRBD2 (6 bases). The V and J ends lost 5 bases and 4 bases respectively, with 20 bases between them. Germline CDR1 is SGHTA and CDR2 is FQGTGA. CDR3 length: 17 amino acids. CDR3: CASSNPTHGGTTGELFF. The CDR3 DNA reads as TGTGCCAGCAGCAACCCAACGCATGGGGGGACCACCGGGGAGCTGTTTTTT.

This clonotype appeared a few times. This rearrangement joins TRBV9 to TRBJ2-1, with 8 positions matching TRBD2. V trimming: 6 bases; J trimming: 4 bases; junction bases outside the gene matches: 9. Per germline, CDR1 SGDLS and CDR2 YYNGEE. CDR3 length equals 15 residues. The CDR3 loop reads CASTESTSGYNEQFF. The CDR3 bases are TGTGCCAGCACCGAATCCACTAGCGGTTACAATGAGCAGTTCTTC.

This chain connects TRBV20-1 to TRBJ2-3, with 8 bases identical to TRBD1. CDR3 length equals 16 residues. V shed 3 bases, J shed 0 bases, and the junction held 8 bases outside the gene matches. The germline V gene encodes CDR1 DFQATT and CDR2 SNEGSKA (reference sequence). CDR3 protein: CSARGTGLTSTDTQYF. CDR3 coding DNA: TGCAGTGCTAGGGGGACAGGTCTTACTAGCACAGATACGCAGTATTTT.

This clonotype has more than one count but fewer than ten. The chain joins TRBV20-1 to TRBJ2-3; D gene unclear. Germline V gene lookup returns CDR1 DFQATT and CDR2 SNEGSKA (reference sequence). This CDR3 comprises 15 residues. V was pared by 5 bases and J by 0 bases, with 15 bases between. The chain's CDR3 is CSAGYNRLSTDTQYF. CDR3 coding DNA: TGCAGTGCTGGCTATAACCGCCTCAGCACAGATACGCAGTATTTT.

This clonotype was counted only a few times. For the CDR3, the DNA is TGTGCCAGCAGCCCCGAAGCGGGAGCATGGAATGAGCAGTTCTTC. It encodes CASSPEAGAWNEQFF. The rearrangement links TRBV28 to TRBJ2-1, with TRBD2 matching 8 bases. Per germline, CDR1 MDHEN and CDR2 SYDVKM. The CDR3 totals 15 residues. The trim removed 6 bases at V and 7 bases at J, leaving 11 bases unmatched. Combining the CDR3 with reference TRBV28 and TRBJ2-1 gives the whole variable domain DVKVTQSSRYLVKRTGEKVFLECVQDMDHENMFWYRQDPGLGLRLIYFSYDVKMKEKGDIPEGYSVSREKKERFSLILESASTNQTSMYLCASSPEAGAWNEQFFGPGTRLTVL.

The chain uses TRBV5-1 and TRBJ1-2; TRBD1 matches 9 bases. V was pared by 0 bases and J by 7 bases, with 13 bases of the junction left unmatched. The CDR3 extends over 17 amino acids. Germline assignment: CDR1 SGHRS and CDR2 YFSETQ. This CDR3 is CASSLAGGQGMVGGYTF. The CDR3 DNA reads as TGCGCCAGCAGCTTGGCCGGAGGACAGGGGATGGTCGGTGGCTACACCTTC.

The CDR3 nucleotides read TGTGCCAGCAGTTCCCGTGACCCCGGGAGACACAATGAGCAGTTCTTC. It yields the protein CASSSRDPGRHNEQFF. The rearrangement uses TRBV27 and TRBJ2-1; perhaps TRBD2 as D (6 bases). CDR1 is MNHEY and CDR2 is SMNVEV in the germline V gene (reference sequence). The CDR3 runs to 16 residues. Trimming left V 4 bases short and J 5 bases short, with 18 bases between.

The chain is built from TRBV5-6 and TRBJ1-2, with D uncertain. The germline gives CDR1 SGHDT, CDR2 YYEEEE. Trimming shortened V by 0 bases and J by 6 bases, and 9 bases separated the two germline ends. The length of the CDR3 is 13 residues. Here the CDR3 DNA reads TGTGCCAGCAGCTTGGGTTCTGGGGATGGCTACACCTTC. It encodes CASSLGSGDGYTF.

The chain is built from TRBV6-1 and TRBJ2-5; TRBD2 matches at 7 bases. Germline lookup yields CDR1 MNHNS and CDR2 SASEGT. The CDR3 runs 14 residues. V shed 10 bases, J shed 5 bases, and the junction held 13 bases outside the gene matches. This CDR3 is CATSARGDGETQYF. The CDR3, as DNA: TGTGCCACCTCCGCCCGGGGGGATGGGGAGACCCAGTACTTC.

This clonotype was seen a handful of times. The chain recombines TRBV20-1 with TRBJ2-7; 8 nucleotides agree with TRBD1. V dropped 6 bases and J dropped 6; count of bases not matched to a gene: 7. The V gene's germline CDR1 is DFQATT and CDR2 SNEGSKA (reference sequence). This CDR3 is 12 amino acids long. The CDR3, as DNA: TGCAGTGCCACCCCGCAGGGGGCCGAGCAGTACTTC. It translates to CSATPQGAEQYF.

This clonotype turned up a few times. J is TRBJ2-2 and V is TRBV5-1; TRBD2 aligns across 11 bases. After removal of 3 bases from V and 4 bases from J, the junction contained 8 bases not matched to a gene. Per germline, CDR1 SGHRS and CDR2 YFSETQ. The CDR3 loop spans 17 amino acids. The CDR3 DNA is TGCGCCAGCAGCTACATACCCGGGACTAGCGGCACCGGGGAGCTGTTTTTT. Its protein is CASSYIPGTSGTGELFF.

This clonotype was counted many times. The V and J genes are TRBV24-1 and TRBJ2-5; the match to TRBD1 covers 9 bases. Trimming cost V 4 bases and J 5 bases; bases outside gene matches: 10. This CDR3 is built from 16 residues. Germline V gene lookup returns CDR1 KGHDR and CDR2 SFDVKD. CDR3 region: CATSEGGTGTGETQYF. The DNA for the CDR3 is TGTGCCACCAGTGAGGGGGGGACAGGGACGGGGGAGACCCAGTACTTC.

This rearrangement joins TRBV12-3 or TRBV12-4 to TRBJ1-2, with TRBD1 as a possible D gene (6 bases). The V and J ends lost 0 bases and 7 bases respectively, with 15 bases between them. This CDR3 region has 15 residues. CDR3 sequence (DNA): TGTGCCAGCAGTTTAGCGCTCGGGGGGCAAGGTGGCTACACCTTC. Translated, it gives CASSLALGGQGGYTF.

This clonotype has only a few counts. V and J are TRBV2 and TRBJ2-1; D gene unclear. Trimming cost V 6 bases and J 6 bases, with 21 bases left between them. Germline-derived CDR1 and CDR2 are SNHLY and FYNNEI. This CDR3 has 16 amino acids. CDR3 in DNA: TGTGCCAGCAGCGTAGAAAGTCAGATCCTGAGCAATGAGCAGTTCTTC. This encodes CASSVESQILSNEQFF.

The CDR3 region is CASSLQLGEQFF. In DNA, the CDR3 is TGTGCCAGCAGCCTACAGTTGGGTGAGCAGTTCTTC. The chain recombines TRBV7-9 with TRBJ2-1; D is uncertain. Germline V gene lookup returns CDR1 SEHNR and CDR2 FQNEAQ (reference sequence). The V gene lost 5 bases and the J gene lost 9 bases, with 11 bases spanning the gap. The CDR3 has 12 amino acids. Full variable domain (remainder filled in from reference TRBV7-9 and TRBJ2-1): DTGVSQNPRHKITKRGQNVTFRCDPISEHNRLYWYRQTLGQGPEFLTYFQNEAQLEKSRLLSDRFSAERPKGSFSTLEIQRTEQGDSAMYLCASSLQLGEQFFGPGTRLTVL.